Ten or more counts support the clone carrying this T cell receptor beta chain. The sample belongs to a study of CD8 T cells in ankylosing spondylitis. From the 5' RACE reads, TCRdb called clonotypes with MiXCR, one entry per CDR3 protein. The sample consists of more than 300,000 distinct CDR3 sequences, under 14% of them appearing once. This CDR3 contains 16 residues. Trimming took off 0 bases at V and 0 bases at J, with 10 bases between the two ends. CDR1 and CDR2 (germline): SGHRS, YFSETQ. J is TRBJ2-1 and V is TRBV5-1, with D perhaps TRBD2 (5 bases). The TCR sequence derives from a female donor with ankylosing spondylitis or in good health (not recorded which). Sequenced input: blood, either unsorted or a sorted T cell fraction (not recorded which). The CDR3 spells CASSLGGAGSYNEQFF. The CDR3 nucleotides are TGCGCCAGCAGCTTGGGCGGTGCGGGCTCCTACAATGAGCAGTTCTTC.